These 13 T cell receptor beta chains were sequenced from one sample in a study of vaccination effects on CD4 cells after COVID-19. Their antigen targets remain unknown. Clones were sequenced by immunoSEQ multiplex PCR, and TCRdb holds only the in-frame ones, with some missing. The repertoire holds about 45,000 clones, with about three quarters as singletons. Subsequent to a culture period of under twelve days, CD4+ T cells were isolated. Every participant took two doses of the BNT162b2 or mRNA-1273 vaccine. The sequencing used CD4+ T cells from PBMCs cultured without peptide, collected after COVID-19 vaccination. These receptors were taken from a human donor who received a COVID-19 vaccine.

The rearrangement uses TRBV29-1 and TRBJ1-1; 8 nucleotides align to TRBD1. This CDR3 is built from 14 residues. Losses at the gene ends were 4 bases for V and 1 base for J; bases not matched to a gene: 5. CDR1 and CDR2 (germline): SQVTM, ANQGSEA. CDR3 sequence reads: CSVGIGQGNTEAFF. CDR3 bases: TGCAGCGTTGGAATCGGACAGGGGAACACTGAAGCTTTCTTT.

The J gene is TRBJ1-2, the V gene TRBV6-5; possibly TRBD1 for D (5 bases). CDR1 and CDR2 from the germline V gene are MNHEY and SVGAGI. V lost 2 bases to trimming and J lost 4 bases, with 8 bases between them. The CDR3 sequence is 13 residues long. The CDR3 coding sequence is TGTGCCAGCAGTTACACGCAGGGCTATGGCTACACCTTC. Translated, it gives CASSYTQGYGYTF.

CDR3 DNA sequence: TGCGCCAGCAGTAAGAGGATCAGGTACACCGGGGAGCTGTTTTTT. Translating gives CASSKRIRYTGELFF. The chain links TRBV5-1 to TRBJ2-2, with D unclear. The CDR3 runs to 15 residues. Germline CDR1 SGHRS, CDR2 YFSETQ. Trimming left V 5 bases short and J 3 bases short, with 14 bases between. Combining the CDR3 with reference TRBV5-1 and TRBJ2-2 gives the whole variable domain KAGVTQTPRYLIKTRGQQVTLSCSPISGHRSVSWYQQTPGQGLQFLFEYFSETQRNKGNFPGRFSGRQFSNSRSEMNVSTLELGDSALYLCASSKRIRYTGELFFGEGSRLTVL.

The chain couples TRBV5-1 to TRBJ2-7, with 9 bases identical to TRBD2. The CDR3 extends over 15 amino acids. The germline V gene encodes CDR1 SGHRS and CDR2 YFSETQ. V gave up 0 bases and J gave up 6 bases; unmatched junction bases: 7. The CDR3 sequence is CASSLASGIVGEQYF. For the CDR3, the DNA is TGCGCCAGCAGCTTGGCTAGCGGGATAGTAGGCGAGCAGTACTTC.

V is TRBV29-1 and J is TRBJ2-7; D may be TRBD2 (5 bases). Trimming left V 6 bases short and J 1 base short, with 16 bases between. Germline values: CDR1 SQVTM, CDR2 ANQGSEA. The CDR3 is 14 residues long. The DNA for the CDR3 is TGCAGCGTGGAACGGGGATCTGGGTCCTACGAGCAGTACTTC. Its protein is CSVERGSGSYEQYF.

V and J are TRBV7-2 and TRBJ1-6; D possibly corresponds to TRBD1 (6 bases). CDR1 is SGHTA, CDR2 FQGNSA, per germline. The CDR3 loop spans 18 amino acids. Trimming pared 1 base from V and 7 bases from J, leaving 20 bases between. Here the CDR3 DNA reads TGTGCCAGCAGCTTAGTGCTTTCTGTAGGGACACTCAATTCACCCCTCCACTTT. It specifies CASSLVLSVGTLNSPLHF.

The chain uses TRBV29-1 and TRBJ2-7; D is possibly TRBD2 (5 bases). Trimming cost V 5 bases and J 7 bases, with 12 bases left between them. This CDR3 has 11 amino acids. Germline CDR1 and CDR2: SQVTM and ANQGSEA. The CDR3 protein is CSVRLMGEQYF. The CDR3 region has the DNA TGCAGCGTTAGACTAATGGGGGAGCAGTACTTC.

Here the CDR3 reads CASSFEYTSVYGYTF. The DNA of the CDR3 is TGTGCCAGCAGCTTTGAGTATACCTCGGTCTATGGCTACACCTTC. The gene calls are TRBV7-9 and TRBJ1-2; D not resolved. V was trimmed by 3 bases and J by 4 bases, leaving 15 bases between them. CDR3 length: 15 residues. Per germline, CDR1 SEHNR and CDR2 FQNEAQ (reference sequence).

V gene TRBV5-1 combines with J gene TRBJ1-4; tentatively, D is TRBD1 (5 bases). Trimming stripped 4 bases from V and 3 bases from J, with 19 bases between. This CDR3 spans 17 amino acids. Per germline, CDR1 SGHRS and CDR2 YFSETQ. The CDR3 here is CASSPNLVGGANEKLFF. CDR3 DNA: TGCGCCAGCAGCCCCAACTTGGTGGGGGGGGCTAATGAAAAACTGTTTTTT.

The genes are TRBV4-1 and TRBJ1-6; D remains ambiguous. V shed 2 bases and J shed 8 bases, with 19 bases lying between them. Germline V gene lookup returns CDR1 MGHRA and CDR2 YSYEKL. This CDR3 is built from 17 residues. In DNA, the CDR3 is TGCGCCAGCAGCCAATTAGGCCGGGCAGGCGGAGATTCACCCCTCCACTTT. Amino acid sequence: CASSQLGRAGGDSPLHF.

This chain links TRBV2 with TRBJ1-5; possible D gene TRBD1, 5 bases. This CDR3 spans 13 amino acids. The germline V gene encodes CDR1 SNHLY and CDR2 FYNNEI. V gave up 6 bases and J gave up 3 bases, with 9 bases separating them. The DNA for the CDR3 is TGTGCCAGCAGGCAGGGTCCCAATCAGCCCCAGCATTTT. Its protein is CASRQGPNQPQHF.

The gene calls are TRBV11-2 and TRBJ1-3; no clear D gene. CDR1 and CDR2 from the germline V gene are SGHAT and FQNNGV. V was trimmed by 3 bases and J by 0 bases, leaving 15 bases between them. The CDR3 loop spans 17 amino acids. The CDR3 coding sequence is TGTGCCAGCAGCTTGGCCGGGGTGGGGAGCTCTGGAAACACCATATATTTT. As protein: CASSLAGVGSSGNTIYF.

CDR3 region: CAISESRRGNEKLFF. DNA for the CDR3: TGTGCCATCAGTGAGTCGAGAAGGGGTAATGAAAAACTGTTTTTT. The V gene is TRBV10-3, the J gene TRBJ1-4, with D possibly TRBD1 on 5 matching bases. V dropped 0 bases and J dropped 4 bases, with 9 bases sitting between them. CDR3 length: 15 amino acids. CDR1 is ENHRY and CDR2 is SYGVKD in the germline V gene.